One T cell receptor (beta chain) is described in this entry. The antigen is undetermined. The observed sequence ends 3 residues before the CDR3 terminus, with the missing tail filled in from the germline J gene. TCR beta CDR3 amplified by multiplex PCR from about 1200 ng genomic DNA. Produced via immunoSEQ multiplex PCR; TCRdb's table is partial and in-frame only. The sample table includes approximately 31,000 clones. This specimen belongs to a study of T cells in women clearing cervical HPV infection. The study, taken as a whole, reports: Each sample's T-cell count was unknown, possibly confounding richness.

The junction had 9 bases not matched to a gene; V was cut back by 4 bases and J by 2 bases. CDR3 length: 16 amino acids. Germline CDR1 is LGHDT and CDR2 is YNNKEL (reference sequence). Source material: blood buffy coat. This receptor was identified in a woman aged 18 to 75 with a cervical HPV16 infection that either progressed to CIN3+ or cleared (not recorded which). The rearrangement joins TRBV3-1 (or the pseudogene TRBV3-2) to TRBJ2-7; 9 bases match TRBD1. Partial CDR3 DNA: TGTGCCAGCAGCCCATGGACAGGGGCTATCACCTACGAG. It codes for CASSPWTGAITYE. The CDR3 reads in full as CASSPWTGAITYEQYF.